The rows below give T cell receptor beta chains drawn from one sample of a study of a mutant IDH1 vaccine in newly diagnosed glioma. Using immunoSEQ multiplex PCR, the repertoire was profiled, and TCRdb retains in-frame clones only, with some absent. This sample has around 44,000 clones, with approximately 79% found just once. These receptors have no identified antigens. Sequencing used PBMCs, obtained from a glioma patient whose treatment included an IDH1 peptide vaccine. The receptors come from a man aged 40-55 years with glioma. Each CDR3 is given with its conserved first and last residue. Fields, in order: clone size, J gene, D gene, V gene, CDR3 length, CDR3 protein, CDR3 DNA. D genes are given only for firm matches. Clone size is given for some rows only: seen once, a few or many times, or a class if the clone is expanded.

once | TRBJ2-7 | . | TRBV25-1 | 13 | CASSGPVAYEQYF | TGTGCCAGCAGTGGGCCTGTAGCGTACGAGCAGTACTTC
. | TRBJ2-1 | TRBD2 | TRBV6-5 | 15 | CASSPGAGVYNEQFF | TGTGCCAGCTCCCCGGGAGCGGGGGTCTACAATGAGCAGTTCTTC
. | TRBJ2-2 | . | TRBV2 | 12 | CASVSLGGELFF | TGTGCCAGCGTATCTTTGGGCGGGGAGCTGTTTTTT
. | TRBJ2-1 | . | TRBV25-1 | 13 | CASSADVYNEQFF | TGTGCCAGCAGTGCAGACGTGTACAATGAGCAGTTCTTC
. | TRBJ2-4 | TRBD2 | TRBV6-1 | 11 | CASSEVGGWCF | TGTGCCAGCAGTGAAGTGGGGGGGTGGTGCTTC
. | TRBJ2-3 | . | TRBV2 | 16 | CASRSSGVPTADTQYF | TGTGCCAGCAGATCGTCAGGAGTCCCCACAGCGGATACGCAGTATTTT
. | TRBJ1-4 | TRBD1 | TRBV9 | 15 | CASSVLGTGAEKLFF | TGTGCCAGCAGCGTTCTTGGGACAGGGGCCGAAAAACTGTTTTTT
. | TRBJ1-2 | . | TRBV6-1 | 14 | CASSAMTGSYGYTF | TGTGCCAGCAGCGCAATGACAGGTAGCTATGGCTACACCTTC
. | TRBJ1-6 | . | TRBV14 | 16 | CASSQDRASYNSPLHF | TGTGCCAGCAGCCAAGATCGAGCCTCCTATAATTCACCCCTCCACTTT
. | TRBJ2-3 | TRBD1 | TRBV5-1 | 15 | CASSSGGTNTDTQYF | TGCGCCAGCAGTTCAGGGGGCACTAATACAGATACGCAGTATTTT
few | TRBJ2-3 | TRBD2 | TRBV7-2 | 16 | CASRDGLAGAGDTQYF | TGTGCCAGCAGGGATGGACTAGCGGGGGCGGGGGATACGCAGTATTTT
. | TRBJ1-6 | . | TRBV18 | 15 | CASSPPGTRNSPLHF | TGTGCCAGCTCACCGCCCGGGACACGGAATTCACCCCTCCACTTT
. | TRBJ2-1 | . | TRBV5-1 | 14 | CASSRRGPRHEQFF | TGCGCCAGCAGCAGGCGGGGGCCCCGGCATGAGCAGTTCTTC
. | TRBJ1-2 | . | TRBV2 | 14 | CASSEPGHLYGYTF | TGTGCCAGCAGTGAACCAGGACATCTTTATGGCTACACCTTC
. | TRBJ1-4 | . | TRBV4-1 | 17 | CASSRLGPSSPNEKLFF | TGCGCCAGCAGCCGTCTGGGACCCTCGTCTCCTAATGAAAAACTGTTTTTT
. | TRBJ2-7 | . | TRBV5-4 | 15 | CASSSGGIGPYEQYF | TGTGCCAGCAGCTCCGGGGGCATTGGCCCCTACGAGCAGTACTTC
. | TRBJ1-5 | . | TRBV5-6 | 13 | CASNFWGGQPQHF | TGTGCCAGCAACTTTTGGGGGGGCCAGCCCCAGCATTTT
. | TRBJ1-5 | TRBD1 | TRBV4-1 | 18 | CASSQDPGQAYSNQPQHF | TGCGCCAGCAGCCAAGATCCGGGACAGGCCTATAGCAATCAGCCCCAGCATTTT
. | TRBJ2-5 | . | TRBV2 | 13 | CASPLEKAETQYF | TGTGCCAGCCCTCTAGAAAAGGCGGAGACCCAGTACTTC
. | TRBJ1-1 | . | TRBV6-6 | 14 | CANSKRLMNTEAFF | TGTGCCAATTCGAAGCGACTGATGAACACTGAAGCTTTCTTT
. | TRBJ2-5 | TRBD2 | TRBV9 | 15 | CASSVEAGGGETQYF | TGTGCCAGCAGCGTAGAGGCGGGGGGTGGAGAGACCCAGTACTTC
. | TRBJ2-7 | . | TRBV10-3 | 12 | CAISQATYEQYF | TGTGCCATCAGTCAGGCCACCTACGAGCAGTACTTC
. | TRBJ1-4 | TRBD1 | TRBV5-4 | 17 | CASSLGGQGAKDEKLFF | TGTGCCAGCAGCTTGGGGGGACAGGGGGCCAAAGATGAAAAACTGTTTTTT
. | TRBJ1-6 | TRBD1 | TRBV30 | 12 | CACDRDGSPLHF | TGTGCCTGTGACAGGGACGGCTCACCCCTCCACTTT
. | TRBJ2-2 | . | TRBV5-4 | 14 | CASSLGANTGELFF | TGTGCCAGCAGCTTGGGGGCTAACACCGGGGAGCTGTTTTTT
. | TRBJ2-2 | TRBD1 | TRBV5-1 | 15 | CASRPGTGMTGELFF | TGCGCCAGCAGGCCCGGGACAGGGATGACCGGGGAGCTGTTTTTT
. | TRBJ1-4 | . | TRBV5-1 | 15 | CASSFRPGTNEKLFF | TGCGCCAGCAGCTTCAGACCCGGCACTAATGAAAAACTGTTTTTT
. | TRBJ2-5 | . | TRBV29-1 | 12 | CSLSGSGETQYF | TGCAGCCTCTCGGGGTCGGGTGAGACCCAGTACTTC
. | TRBJ1-4 | TRBD1 | TRBV25-1 | 15 | CASSLPTGDTEKLFF | TGTGCCAGCAGTCTCCCGACAGGGGATACTGAAAAACTGTTTTTT
. | TRBJ2-7 | . | TRBV6-5 | 14 | CASSYVGARYEQYF | TGTGCCAGCAGTTACGTGGGGGCGCGGTACGAGCAGTACTTC
many | TRBJ1-2 | TRBD1 | TRBV19 | 14 | CASALQDRDYGYTF | TGTGCCAGCGCCCTTCAGGACAGGGACTATGGCTACACCTTC
. | TRBJ2-2 | . | TRBV5-1 | 15 | CASSPTDSTTGELFF | TGCGCCAGCAGCCCGACGGACAGCACCACCGGGGAGCTGTTTTTT
. | TRBJ2-2 | . | TRBV7-8 | 14 | CASRKTGLTGELFF | TGTGCCAGCAGAAAAACGGGCCTCACCGGGGAGCTGTTTTTT
. | TRBJ1-1 | . | TRBV7-9 | 17 | CASSSEERTLTNTEAFF | TGTGCCAGCAGCTCAGAGGAGAGGACTTTAACGAACACTGAAGCTTTCTTT
few | TRBJ1-5 | . | TRBV6-1 | 14 | CASSEAGGNQPQHF | TGTGCCAGCAGTGAGGCGGGGGGAAATCAGCCCCAGCATTTT
. | TRBJ1-4 | . | TRBV4-2 | 13 | CASSQDKGEKLFF | TGTGCCAGCAGCCAAGATAAGGGCGAAAAACTGTTTTTT
. | TRBJ2-2 | TRBD2 | TRBV5-4 | 17 | CASSEGLAGANTGELFF | TGTGCCAGCAGCGAAGGACTAGCGGGGGCGAACACCGGGGAGCTGTTTTTT
. | TRBJ1-2 | . | TRBV5-6 | 12 | CASSLDRERYTF | TGTGCCAGCAGCTTGGACAGGGAGCGTTACACCTTC
. | TRBJ1-4 | TRBD1 | TRBV5-6 | 16 | CASSPGQGSSNEKLFF | TGTGCCAGCAGCCCGGGACAGGGTAGCAGTAATGAAAAACTGTTTTTT
. | TRBJ2-1 | . | TRBV5-6 | 11 | CASSRSDEQFF | TGTGCCAGCAGCCGGAGCGATGAGCAGTTCTTC
. | TRBJ2-5 | . | TRBV5-1 | 14 | CASSRDRLQETQYF | TGCGCCAGCAGCCGCGACAGACTACAAGAGACCCAGTACTTC
. | TRBJ1-5 | . | TRBV11-2 | 13 | CASSFTENQPQHF | TGTGCCAGCAGCTTCACAGAGAATCAGCCCCAGCATTTT
. | TRBJ1-1 | TRBD1 | TRBV4-1 | 17 | CASSRPGQGVMNTEAFF | TGCGCCAGCAGCCGGCCCGGACAGGGCGTTATGAACACTGAAGCTTTCTTT
. | TRBJ2-7 | . | TRBV29-1 | 12 | CSVGQGHYEQYF | TGCAGCGTTGGGCAGGGCCACTACGAGCAGTACTTC
. | TRBJ1-3 | . | TRBV6-5 | 14 | CASSPQRAGNTIYF | TGTGCCAGCAGTCCCCAGAGGGCTGGAAACACCATATATTTT
. | TRBJ2-5 | . | TRBV10-3 | 15 | CAISESVRDIETQYF | TGTGCCATCAGTGAGTCTGTCAGGGATATAGAGACCCAGTACTTC